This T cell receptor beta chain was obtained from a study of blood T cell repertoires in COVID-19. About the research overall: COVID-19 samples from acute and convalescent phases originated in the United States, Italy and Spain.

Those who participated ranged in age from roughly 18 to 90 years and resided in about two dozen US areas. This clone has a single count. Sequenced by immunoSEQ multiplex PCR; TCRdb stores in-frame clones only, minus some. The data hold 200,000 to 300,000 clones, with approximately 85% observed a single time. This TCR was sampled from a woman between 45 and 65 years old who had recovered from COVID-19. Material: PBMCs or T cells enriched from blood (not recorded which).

CDR3 nucleotide sequence: TGTGCCAGCACACGGTCCCTTACAACTAATGAAAAACTGTTTTTT. Translating it yields CASTRSLTTNEKLFF. The chain employs TRBV6-5 and TRBJ1-4; no firm D call. This CDR3 comprises 15 residues. V was trimmed by 7 bases and J by 0 bases, leaving 12 bases between them. Germline lookup yields CDR1 MNHEY and CDR2 SVGAGI.